Following are 15 T cell receptor beta chains from one sample sequenced in a study of blood T cell repertoires in COVID-19. Method: immunoSEQ multiplex PCR; TCRdb's copy keeps in-frame clones and lacks some. The profile covers about 74,000 clones, with 80% to 90% appearing a single time and 36% taken by the ten largest. Material: peripheral blood. The receptors derive from a man aged 65 to 79 with acute or convalescent COVID-19.

The CDR3 nucleotides are TGCGCCAGCAGCCCCGGGACTAGCGGGAGTAGAGAGCAGTTCTTC. Residues: CASSPGTSGSREQFF. The chain employs TRBV5-1 and TRBJ2-1; TRBD2 agrees at 14 bases. The CDR3 runs 15 residues. Germline V gene data show CDR1 as SGHRS and CDR2 as YFSETQ. V was clipped by 4 bases and J by 10 bases; unmatched bases: 7.

The V gene is TRBV13, the J gene TRBJ1-1; weak D call: TRBD1 (6 bases). The CDR3 loop spans 11 amino acids. Looked up from germline, CDR1 is PRHDT and CDR2 is FYEKMQ (reference sequence). V dropped 5 bases and J dropped 8 bases, with 9 bases sitting between them. CDR3 residues: CASSRGSEAFF. CDR3 nucleotide sequence: TGTGCCAGCAGCAGGGGGTCGGAAGCTTTCTTT.

This clone came up many times. This chain uses TRBV7-2 with TRBJ2-1; D is perhaps TRBD2 (6 bases). The germline CDR1 and CDR2 sequences are SGHTA and FQGNSA. The CDR3 has 18 residues. Deletions cut 5 bases from V and 2 bases from J, with 22 bases between. The CDR3 loop reads CASSTRRGGAATYNEQFF. The DNA for the CDR3 is TGTGCCAGCAGCACCAGACGGGGCGGGGCGGCCACCTACAATGAGCAGTTCTTC.

The CDR3 here is CASSLVWGTSGKETQYF. The CDR3 DNA follows: TGTGCCAGCAGCTTAGTGTGGGGGACTAGCGGTAAAGAGACCCAGTACTTC. The V call is TRBV7-6, the J call TRBJ2-5; TRBD2 agrees at 11 bases. This CDR3 comprises 17 residues. From germline, CDR1 is SGHVS and CDR2 FNYEAQ. V lost 1 base and J lost 3; bases outside the gene matches: 7.

The gene calls are TRBV7-9 and TRBJ2-5, with D maybe TRBD1 (6 bases). Germline V gene data show CDR1 as SEHNR and CDR2 as FQNEAQ (reference sequence). This CDR3 region has 14 residues. Trimming took off 2 bases at V and 5 bases at J, with 12 bases between the two ends. CDR3: CASSLSGVPETQYF. The CDR3 bases are TGTGCCAGCAGCTTATCAGGGGTCCCGGAGACCCAGTACTTC.

Written as DNA, the CDR3 is TGTGCCAGCAGTTCCCACCTCCAGGGGGTAATAGGAGATACGCAGTATTTT. It codes for CASSSHLQGVIGDTQYF. V is TRBV28 and J is TRBJ2-3; 7 bases fit TRBD1. Germline CDR1 reads MDHEN; CDR2 reads SYDVKM. The CDR3 is 17 amino acids. With 4 bases clipped from V and 5 bases from J, the junction kept 15 bases outside the gene matches.

CDR3 amino acids: CAISESRVGGETQYF. Here the CDR3 DNA reads TGTGCCATCAGTGAGTCGAGGGTGGGAGGAGAGACCCAGTACTTC. The chain links TRBV10-3 to TRBJ2-5; tentative D call: TRBD2 (6 bases). V was clipped by 0 bases and J by 4 bases, with 12 bases between them. In germline, CDR1 is ENHRY, CDR2 SYGVKD. The CDR3 contains 15 residues.

The J gene is TRBJ2-7, the V gene TRBV6-5; 9 bases map to TRBD1. V was pared by 5 bases and J by 6 bases, with 8 bases of the junction left unmatched. This CDR3 comprises 14 residues. The germline CDR1 and CDR2 sequences are MNHEY and SVGAGI. DNA for the CDR3: TGTGCCAGCAGTCCACAGGGGGCCCGGCGCGAGCAGTACTTC. Protein sequence: CASSPQGARREQYF.

V and J are TRBV24-1 and TRBJ2-2; D possibly corresponds to TRBD2 (5 bases). The CDR3 loop spans 17 amino acids. The V end was cut by 3 bases, the J end by 7 bases, with 20 bases between. Germline-derived CDR1 and CDR2 are KGHDR and SFDVKD. CDR3 in amino acids: CATSDPLRLTSGGELFF. In DNA form, the CDR3 reads TGTGCCACCAGTGATCCCCTAAGGTTGACAAGCGGCGGGGAGCTGTTTTTT.

The chain combines TRBV7-3 with TRBJ2-3; 7 nucleotides align to TRBD2. From germline, CDR1 is SGHTA and CDR2 FQGTGA. There are 14 residues in the CDR3. Germline trimming cut 5 bases from V and 2 bases from J; bases unmatched to any gene: 4. The CDR3 reads CASSNGGNTDTQYF. The CDR3, as DNA: TGTGCCAGCAGCAACGGGGGGAACACAGATACGCAGTATTTT.

The rearrangement links TRBV19 to TRBJ1-4, with D tentatively TRBD1 (6 bases). Germline-derived CDR1 and CDR2 are LNHDA and SQIVND (reference sequence). The V gene lost 5 bases and the J gene lost 1 base, with 17 bases spanning the gap. The CDR3 runs to 17 residues. The DNA of the CDR3 is TGTGCCAGTAGTCCTGGACAGCGGTTGGGAACTAATGAAAAACTGTTTTTT. Amino acids: CASSPGQRLGTNEKLFF.

The chain has TRBV6-5 and TRBJ1-6; tentative D call: TRBD1 (5 bases). Germline CDR1 is MNHEY and CDR2 is SVGAGI. Trimming stripped 6 bases from V and 12 bases from J, with 18 bases between. The CDR3 is made up of 14 amino acids. Written as DNA, the CDR3 is TGTGCCAGCAGCCCACCCGGGTCAGGGCGACCCCTCCACTTT. This sequence encodes CASSPPGSGRPLHF.

The gene calls are TRBV2 and TRBJ1-2; 11 bases fit TRBD1. V trimming: 6 bases; J trimming: 9 bases; junction bases outside the gene matches: 18. Germline CDR1 is SNHLY and CDR2 is FYNNEI. This CDR3 spans 17 amino acids. CDR3 DNA sequence: TGTGCCAGCAGACCCAACATTGGGACAGGGGGGCCCGTAAGCTACACCTTC. Translating it yields CASRPNIGTGGPVSYTF.

The chain is built from TRBV19 and TRBJ2-6, with D perhaps matching TRBD2 (5 bases). Trimming removed 5 bases at V and 2 bases at J, with 10 bases between. The CDR3 length is 15 residues. Germline V lookup: CDR1 LNHDA, CDR2 SQIVND (reference sequence). The CDR3, as DNA: TGTGCCAGTAGTCCCTTCGGGGCTGGGGCCAACGTCCTGACTTTC. The encoded protein is CASSPFGAGANVLTF.

This chain links TRBV12-3 or TRBV12-4 with TRBJ1-6; the D is unclear. V lost 1 base and J 10 bases, leaving 8 bases between the germline ends. The CDR3 length is 13 residues. CDR3: CASSLERGSPLHF. CDR3 DNA sequence: TGTGCCAGCAGTTTAGAGAGAGGATCACCCCTCCACTTT.